Below, 28 T cell receptor beta chains from the same sample are listed, as sequenced in a study of blood T cell repertoires in COVID-19 (dated by TCRdb to 2020 to 2022). The library was produced with the immunoSEQ multiplex PCR assay. As stored in TCRdb, this immuneACCESS dataset retains in-frame rearrangements with V and J assigned. A fraction of the clones does not appear; measured against another copy, unresolved V genes explain less than half of the discrepancy, and the remainder lacks a known reason. The sample records about 68,000 clones, roughly 79% of which are singletons. The ten largest make up about 6% of the sample. Material for sequencing was peripheral blood. The receptors were gathered from a woman aged 60-70 years with acute or convalescent COVID-19.

The table lists this clone with a count of one. The CDR3 spells CASSLGGGSNQPQHF. In DNA form, the CDR3 reads TGTGCCAGCAGCTTAGGGGGGGGTAGCAATCAGCCCCAGCATTTT. The chain combines TRBV7-2 with TRBJ1-5; the D gene is possibly TRBD1 (5 bases). V was shortened by 1 base and J by 0 bases, with 7 bases between the two germline ends. The CDR3 is 15 residues long. Germline CDR1 reads SGHTA; CDR2 reads FQGNSA.

The CDR3 DNA follows: TGCGCCAGCAGCGTGTACAGGGGTTACGAGCAGTACTTC. This codes for CASSVYRGYEQYF. This chain connects TRBV5-1 to TRBJ2-7; TRBD1 matches 7 bases. The CDR3 has 13 amino acids. Germline V gene sequence: CDR1 SGHRS, CDR2 YFSETQ. J gave up 4 bases and V 4 bases, and 5 bases lay outside the gene matches. The full variable domain, in which reference TRBV5-1 and TRBJ2-7 provide the parts outside the CDR3, is KAGVTQTPRYLIKTRGQQVTLSCSPISGHRSVSWYQQTPGQGLQFLFEYFSETQRNKGNFPGRFSGRQFSNSRSEMNVSTLELGDSALYLCASSVYRGYEQYFGPGTRLTVT.

The CDR3 DNA is TGTGCCAGCAGCTTTAAGGGGATCCCTGAAGCTTTCTTT. It yields the protein CASSFKGIPEAFF. The chain employs TRBV7-9 and TRBJ1-1, with TRBD1 as a possible D gene (5 bases). Deletions cut 3 bases from V and 6 bases from J, with 11 bases between. The CDR3 consists of 13 residues. The germline V gene encodes CDR1 SEHNR and CDR2 FQNEAQ (reference sequence).

V and J are TRBV11-3 and TRBJ1-1, with unresolved D. Germline CDR1 is SGHNT and CDR2 is YENEEA. The CDR3 sequence is 17 residues long. V was clipped by 1 base and J by 4 bases, with 19 bases between them. As DNA, the CDR3 is TGTGCCAGCAGCTTAGCAAAAGGAGCAGAGCTGGGCACTGAAGCTTTCTTT. Its translation is CASSLAKGAELGTEAFF.

The chain couples TRBV10-3 to TRBJ1-3, with 7 bases fitting TRBD1. The germline V gene encodes CDR1 ENHRY and CDR2 SYGVKD. V shed 4 bases and J 2 bases; nucleotides not matched to a gene: 2. The CDR3 has 14 amino acids. DNA of the CDR3: TGTGCCATCAGTGCCGACAGGGCTGGAAACACCATATATTTT. Residues: CAISADRAGNTIYF.

The CDR3 DNA sequence: TGTGCCGGGGAGGACAGGGACTACGAGCAGTACTTC. This gives the protein CAGEDRDYEQYF. The chain couples TRBV7-9 to TRBJ2-7; 8 positions agree with TRBD1. Trimming at V came to 11 bases and at J to 3 bases, leaving 6 bases not matched to a gene. The CDR3 covers 12 residues. Germline V gives CDR1 SEHNR, CDR2 FQNEAQ (reference sequence).

This chain connects TRBV7-6 to TRBJ2-1; D gene uncertain. Germline CDR1 reads SGHVS; CDR2 reads FNYEAQ. Trimming stripped 5 bases from V and 5 bases from J, with 4 bases between. The length of the CDR3 is 11 residues. The DNA of the CDR3 is TGTGCCAGCAGCCCGGACAATGAGCAGTTCTTC. Translating it yields CASSPDNEQFF.

V and J are TRBV9 and TRBJ1-6, with 7 bases lining up with TRBD1. From germline, CDR1 is SGDLS and CDR2 YYNGEE. The V segment lost 0 bases and the J segment 7 bases; nucleotides outside the gene matches: 4. The CDR3 consists of 15 residues. The CDR3 here is CASSVEETGNSPLHF. DNA of the CDR3: TGTGCCAGCAGCGTAGAAGAGACAGGGAATTCACCCCTCCACTTT.

The V call is TRBV6-5, the J call TRBJ2-7; D is ambiguous. Germline assignment: CDR1 MNHEY and CDR2 SVGAGI. Trimming removed 7 bases at V and 4 bases at J, with 14 bases between. This CDR3 contains 13 residues. In DNA, the CDR3 is TGTGCCAGCAAGCTGGTTGGAGAGTACGAGCAGTACTTC. Protein product: CASKLVGEYEQYF.

The chain recombines TRBV19 with TRBJ1-3, with unresolved D. V lost 5 bases to trimming and J lost 0 bases, with 11 bases between them. The length of the CDR3 is 15 residues. Germline V lookup: CDR1 LNHDA, CDR2 SQIVND (reference sequence). The CDR3 is CASSPQSLSGNTIYF. The CDR3 DNA sequence: TGTGCCAGTAGTCCCCAGTCTCTCTCTGGAAACACCATATATTTT.

The rearrangement joins TRBV11-3 to TRBJ2-3, with a weak D call TRBD1 (5 bases). Looked up from germline, CDR1 is SGHNT and CDR2 is YENEEA. Trimming left V 0 bases short and J 0 bases short, with 25 bases between. The CDR3 runs 21 residues. This chain's CDR3 is CASSLELLDTVHTPSTDTQYF. CDR3 nucleotide sequence: TGTGCCAGCAGCTTAGAGTTGTTGGACACGGTCCATACTCCTAGCACAGATACGCAGTATTTT.

This clone was seen more than once but under ten times. The rearrangement links TRBV11-3 to TRBJ2-5, with 8 bases lining up with TRBD2. Unmatched junction bases numbered 15, after V lost 5 bases and J lost 4 bases. Germline values: CDR1 SGHNT, CDR2 YENEEA. The CDR3 has 17 amino acids. The CDR3 loop is CASSRREGGGWRETQYF. The CDR3 DNA sequence: TGTGCCAGCAGCCGCCGCGAGGGCGGGGGGTGGAGAGAGACCCAGTACTTC. The whole variable domain, remainder taken from reference TRBV11-3 and TRBJ2-5, is EAGVVQSPRYKIIEKKQPVAFWCNPISGHNTLYWYLQNLGQGPELLIRYENEEAVDDSQLPKDRFSAERLKGVDSTLKIQPAELGDSAVYLCASSRREGGGWRETQYFGPGTRLLVL.

This clone has more than one count but fewer than ten. This chain connects TRBV7-6 to TRBJ1-2; no definite D call. CDR1 and CDR2 (germline): SGHVS, FNYEAQ. The length of the CDR3 is 16 residues. Between the trimmed V and J ends, which lost 1 base and 2 bases, there was a span of 14 bases. This CDR3 reads CASSLGWAERNYGYTF. The CDR3 DNA reads TGTGCCAGCAGCTTAGGATGGGCAGAGCGGAACTATGGCTACACCTTC.

The chain uses TRBV7-3 and TRBJ1-1, with no clear D. The germline V gene encodes CDR1 SGHTA and CDR2 FQGTGA. This CDR3 spans 13 amino acids. V was trimmed by 0 bases and J by 8 bases, leaving 10 bases between them. CDR3 coding DNA: TGTGCCAGCAGCTTAACGACACACGCAGAAGCTTTCTTT. It is translated as CASSLTTHAEAFF.

This clone was picked up a small number of times. The J gene is TRBJ2-7, the V gene TRBV5-1; possibly TRBD1 for D (6 bases). V shed 4 bases and J shed 4 bases, with 15 bases lying between them. Germline CDR1 reads SGHRS; CDR2 reads YFSETQ. The CDR3 covers 14 residues. The CDR3 loop is CASSRKDRLYEQYF. CDR3 DNA: TGCGCCAGCAGCAGAAAGGACAGATTATACGAGCAGTACTTC.

The chain combines TRBV7-2 with TRBJ2-5, with TRBD2 matching 8 bases. CDR3 length: 15 amino acids. CDR1 is SGHTA, CDR2 FQGNSA, per germline. V was clipped by 5 bases and J by 5 bases; unmatched bases: 10. The CDR3 DNA sequence: TGTGCCAGCAGCCCGCCGGGCGGGGGGAGGGAGACCCAGTACTTC. Its translation is CASSPPGGGRETQYF.

The chain uses TRBV5-1 and TRBJ2-4; D possibly corresponds to TRBD2 (5 bases). Germline CDR1 is SGHRS and CDR2 is YFSETQ. There are 14 residues in the CDR3. Trimming took 0 bases from V and 7 from J, leaving 11 bases between them. The chain's CDR3 is CASSLEDGGNIQYF. CDR3 bases: TGCGCCAGCAGCTTGGAGGACGGAGGCAACATTCAGTACTTC.

The CDR3 spells CASSQDRQEGNGYTF. The CDR3 DNA reads TGCGCCAGCAGCCAAGATCGACAGGAAGGCAATGGCTACACCTTC. The chain has TRBV4-1 and TRBJ1-2; perhaps TRBD1 as D (6 bases). Germline V gene sequence: CDR1 MGHRA, CDR2 YSYEKL. Trimming shortened V by 0 bases and J by 6 bases, and 14 bases separated the two germline ends. The CDR3 covers 15 residues.

The rearrangement uses TRBV7-3 and TRBJ2-2; D is possibly TRBD2 (5 bases). Trimming removed 1 base at V and 0 bases at J, with 15 bases between. Germline values: CDR1 SGHTA, CDR2 FQGTGA. This CDR3 spans 18 amino acids. In nucleotides, the CDR3 is TGTGCCAGCAGCTTAAAAGCCCCCAGGACTGCGAACACCGGGGAGCTGTTTTTT. Encoded protein: CASSLKAPRTANTGELFF.

The CDR3 DNA reads TGTGCCAGCAAAAAAGCGGGGGGAACAGATACGCAGTATTTT. It translates to CASKKAGGTDTQYF. The chain employs TRBV28 and TRBJ2-3, with 9 bases lining up with TRBD2. In germline, CDR1 is MDHEN, CDR2 SYDVKM. This CDR3 is 14 amino acids long. Germline trimming cut 7 bases from V and 3 bases from J; bases unmatched to any gene: 5.

V is TRBV28 and J is TRBJ2-7; D may be TRBD1 (6 bases). CDR1 is MDHEN and CDR2 is SYDVKM in the germline V gene. The CDR3 loop spans 14 amino acids. The germline V and J ends were trimmed by 6 bases and 2 bases, with 14 bases remaining between them. The CDR3, as DNA: TGTGCCAGCAGACCGCAGGGGCCCGCCTACGAGCAGTACTTC. Translating it yields CASRPQGPAYEQYF.

The CDR3 is CASRDRDKYTEAFF. In DNA form, the CDR3 reads TGTGCCAGCAGGGACAGGGACAAGTACACTGAAGCTTTCTTT. The chain links TRBV3-1 (or the pseudogene TRBV3-2) to TRBJ1-1, with TRBD1 matching 8 bases. With 6 bases clipped from V and 3 bases from J, the junction kept 6 bases outside the gene matches. The CDR3 is made up of 14 amino acids. The V gene's germline CDR1 is LGHDT and CDR2 YNNKEL (reference sequence).

This sequence joins TRBV7-9 and TRBJ1-1; D remains ambiguous. Trimming cost V 2 bases and J 2 bases, with 6 bases left between them. Germline-derived CDR1 and CDR2 are SEHNR and FQNEAQ (reference sequence). The CDR3 is 13 amino acids. In nucleotides, the CDR3 is TGTGCCAGCAGCTTACAGATAAACACTGAAGCTTTCTTT. Its protein product is CASSLQINTEAFF.

The genes are TRBV9 and TRBJ2-2; D unresolved. The germline CDR1 and CDR2 sequences are SGDLS and YYNGEE. Trimming took 2 bases from V and 1 from J, leaving 6 bases between them. The CDR3 consists of 14 residues. CDR3 residues: CASSVRRNTGELFF. The CDR3 bases are TGTGCCAGCAGCGTTCGGAGGAACACCGGGGAGCTGTTTTTT.

The chain joins TRBV3-1 (or the pseudogene TRBV3-2) to TRBJ2-1; maybe TRBD2 (5 bases). The germline V gene encodes CDR1 LGHDT and CDR2 YNNKEL (reference sequence). The length of the CDR3 is 14 residues. The germline V and J ends were trimmed by 4 bases and 5 bases, with 12 bases remaining between them. The DNA of the CDR3 is TGTGCCAGCAGCCGGCTTGGGAGCAACAATGAGCAGTTCTTC. Translating gives CASSRLGSNNEQFF.

This chain links TRBV2 with TRBJ1-1, with D possibly being TRBD1 (6 bases). The V and J ends lost 6 bases and 2 bases respectively, with 10 bases between them. The CDR3 is 13 amino acids. The germline V gene encodes CDR1 SNHLY and CDR2 FYNNEI. The CDR3 bases are TGTGCCAGCAGCAACAGGGATAACACTGAAGCTTTCTTT. The encoded protein is CASSNRDNTEAFF.

The V gene is TRBV30, the J gene TRBJ1-4; the D gene is possibly TRBD1 (6 bases). Looked up from germline, CDR1 is GTSNPN and CDR2 is SVGIG (reference sequence). Trimming shortened V by 5 bases and J by 8 bases, and 6 bases separated the two germline ends. There are 10 residues in the CDR3. The CDR3 region is CAWGQEKLFF. For the CDR3, the DNA is TGTGCCTGGGGACAGGAAAAACTGTTTTTT. The full variable domain, its missing parts supplied by reference TRBV30 and TRBJ1-4, is SQTIHQWPATLVQPVGSPLSLECTVEGTSNPNLYWYRQAAGRGLQLLFYSVGIGQISSEVPQNLSASRPQDRQFILSSKKLLLSDSGFYLCAWGQEKLFFGSGTQLSVL.

The chain employs TRBV13 and TRBJ2-7, with TRBD1 identical over 11 bases. From germline, CDR1 is PRHDT and CDR2 FYEKMQ (reference sequence). There are 14 residues in the CDR3. V trimming: 5 bases; J trimming: 2 bases; junction bases outside the gene matches: 2. CDR3 nucleotides: TGTGCCAGCAGCCGGGGACAGGGGGCCTACGAGCAGTACTTC. It is translated as CASSRGQGAYEQYF.